The rows below give T cell receptor beta chains drawn from one sample of a study of blood T cell repertoires in COVID-19. Profiled with immunoSEQ multiplex PCR; TCRdb holds only in-frame clones, not every one. Of a few hundred thousand clones listed, about 83% are singletons. What was sequenced was peripheral blood. The receptors were sampled from a woman in her thirties or forties who had recovered from COVID-19. The CDR3 runs from the conserved cysteine through the conserved F or W. A D gene is named only where the DNA matches it firmly. Some rows have no size entry. The others give once, few or many, or a class for an expanded clone.

size,V,J,D,DNA,CDR3
-,TRBV2,TRBJ1-2,-,TGTGCCAGCAGTGAATTGGGGGGAGGCTACACCTTC,CASSELGGGYTF
-,TRBV12-2,TRBJ2-2,-,TGTGCAAGTCGCTCCGGGACTAGCGGAAACACCGGGGAGCTGTTTTTT,CASRSGTSGNTGELFF
-,TRBV12-3/TRBV12-4,TRBJ1-3,-,TGTGCCAGCAGTTTGGGCCCAAGCACCATATATTTT,CASSLGPSTIYF
-,TRBV5-1,TRBJ2-2,-,TGCGCCAGCAGCTTGGTGGCAGGGATGAACACCGGGGAGCTGTTTTTT,CASSLVAGMNTGELFF
-,TRBV4-2,TRBJ2-3,-,TGTGCCAGCAGCCCTCGCGGGGCTAGTAATAGAAATACGCAGTATTTT,CASSPRGASNRNTQYF
-,TRBV28,TRBJ1-1,TRBD1,TGTGCCAGCAGTTTAGGGGACAGGGAAGGTCCTGAAGCTTTCTTT,CASSLGDREGPEAFF
-,TRBV5-1,TRBJ1-1,TRBD1,TGCGCCAGCAGCACGGGACAGCTAGAGGGGACTGAAGCTTTCTTT,CASSTGQLEGTEAFF
-,TRBV2,TRBJ2-7,-,TGTGCCACGAGGAGGGGTACCTACGAGCAGTACTTC,CATRRGTYEQYF
-,TRBV25-1,TRBJ2-3,-,TGTGCCAGCAGTGAATCTCACCGGGCAGATACGCAGTATTTT,CASSESHRADTQYF
-,TRBV11-3,TRBJ2-3,TRBD1,TGTGCCAGCAGCTTAGGGGGGACAGGGGACGGCACAGATACGCAGTATTTT,CASSLGGTGDGTDTQYF
few,TRBV4-1,TRBJ2-2,-,TGCGCCAGCAGCCAAGATTCTCCCGTTACCGGGGAGCTGTTTTTT,CASSQDSPVTGELFF
-,TRBV2,TRBJ1-1,TRBD1,TGTGCCAGCACGAGATCGGGGGGACAGGGGCAAAAGGCTTTCTTT,CASTRSGGQGQKAFF
-,TRBV7-9,TRBJ1-6,TRBD1,TGTGCCAGCAGCGCGCCGGGACAGAATTCACCCCTCCACTTT,CASSAPGQNSPLHF
once,TRBV4-1,TRBJ2-5,-,TGCGCCAGCAGCCAAGCGGGAAAAGAAGAGACCCAGTACTTC,CASSQAGKEETQYF
-,TRBV4-2,TRBJ1-4,-,TGTGCCAGCAGCCAAGATTTACAGGTTAATGAAAAACTGTTTTTT,CASSQDLQVNEKLFF
once,TRBV7-9,TRBJ1-2,-,TGTGCCAGCAGAGATGCTGGGGACACCAAGACTAACTACACCTTC,CASRDAGDTKTNYTF
few,TRBV6-5,TRBJ2-2,TRBD1,TGTGCCAGTTACAGGGGGGACGGGGAGCTGTTTTTT,CASYRGDGELFF
-,TRBV5-1,TRBJ1-2,TRBD1,TGCGCCAGCAGCTTGGTAGAACAGGGGTCGGGCTATGGCTACACCTTC,CASSLVEQGSGYGYTF
-,TRBV6-1,TRBJ1-1,-,TGTGCCAGCAGTGAAGCGCATGGAGGGAGGCCCACTGAAGCTTTCTTT,CASSEAHGGRPTEAFF
-,TRBV11-2,TRBJ2-1,TRBD2,TGTGCCAGCAGCTTTCTAGCGGGGGTTACCTACAATGAGCAGTTCTTC,CASSFLAGVTYNEQFF
-,TRBV28,TRBJ1-6,-,TGTGCCAGCAGTTTGGGGGGGGCTTGGGATTCACCCCTCCACTTT,CASSLGGAWDSPLHF
-,TRBV2,TRBJ2-7,TRBD1,TGTGCCAGCAGTGTCGGACAGGGCATCGAGCAGTACTTC,CASSVGQGIEQYF
-,TRBV19,TRBJ1-4,TRBD1,TGTGCCAGTACTTCCAGGGGGACAGGGGTCCCTTCAACTAATGAAAAACTGTTTTTT,CASTSRGTGVPSTNEKLFF
-,TRBV11-2,TRBJ2-1,-,TGTGCCAGCAGCTCCCCAGGGGCGGACGAGCAGTTCTTC,CASSSPGADEQFF
-,TRBV6-5,TRBJ1-1,TRBD1,TGTGCCAGCCGTCATGACAGGGCGAACACTGAAGCTTTCTTT,CASRHDRANTEAFF
-,TRBV7-9,TRBJ2-1,TRBD2,TGTGCCAGCAGCGGCGGGGGGACTCCCAATGAGCAGTTCTTC,CASSGGGTPNEQFF
-,TRBV10-3,TRBJ1-1,-,TGTGCCATCAGTGAGTCGGGGCAGGGAGGCGCTTTCTTT,CAISESGQGGAFF
-,TRBV28,TRBJ1-5,TRBD1,TGTGCCAGCTCTCCCGGACAGGGGGCTCGACAGCCCCAGCATTTT,CASSPGQGARQPQHF
-,TRBV28,TRBJ1-2,-,TGTGCCAGCACCGACAGGAACTATGGCTACACCTTC,CASTDRNYGYTF
-,TRBV24-1,TRBJ2-3,TRBD2,TGTGCCACCTCCGGACTAGCGGGGGTCCCGCAGTATTTT,CATSGLAGVPQYF
-,TRBV6-6,TRBJ1-6,-,TGTGCCAGCAGTTCTCGTGGGGCCGGGAATTCACCCCTCCACTTT,CASSSRGAGNSPLHF
-,TRBV5-5,TRBJ2-7,TRBD1,TGTGCCAGCAGCGTGGGACAGGGTCGGTACGAGCAGTACTTC,CASSVGQGRYEQYF
-,TRBV3-1/TRBV3-2,TRBJ2-3,-,TGTGCCAGCAGCGGGTTAGACAGGCTCAACACAGATACGCAGTATTTT,CASSGLDRLNTDTQYF
-,TRBV5-1,TRBJ1-4,-,TGCGCCAGCAGCCAGGGACCCGGGGGTAACGAAAAACTGTTTTTT,CASSQGPGGNEKLFF
-,TRBV6-1,TRBJ2-1,TRBD1,TGTGCCAGCAGTGAAGGACAGGGGCGTTCGCATGAGCAGTTCTTC,CASSEGQGRSHEQFF
once,TRBV19,TRBJ1-1,-,TGTGCCAGTAGTATAGCGGCAGGGAGGGGAGGCACTGAAGCTTTCTTT,CASSIAAGRGGTEAFF
-,TRBV13,TRBJ2-7,-,TGTGCCAGCAGCTTAGCGCAGGGAGGCGAGCAGTACTTC,CASSLAQGGEQYF
-,TRBV7-7,TRBJ2-3,-,TGTGCCAGGGGTACAGAGACAGATACGCAGTATTTT,CARGTETDTQYF
-,TRBV9,TRBJ2-1,TRBD2,TGTGCCAGCAGCGGAGCGGGGGGGCACGAGGAGCAGTTCTTC,CASSGAGGHEEQFF
-,TRBV29-1,TRBJ1-2,-,TGCAGCGTTGAATCGGGAGGGTTTGGCTACACCTTC,CSVESGGFGYTF
-,TRBV7-9,TRBJ1-2,TRBD1,TGTGCCAGCAGCACCCGGACAGGGGGATACTATGGCTACACCTTC,CASSTRTGGYYGYTF
-,TRBV9,TRBJ1-1,TRBD1,TGTGCCAGCAGCGTAGATCACTTACCGGGACAGGGGGCCACTGAAGCTTTCTTT,CASSVDHLPGQGATEAFF
-,TRBV5-4,TRBJ1-3,TRBD1,TGTGCCAGCAGCTCCCGGGACAGCTCTGGAAACACCATATATTTT,CASSSRDSSGNTIYF